The 31 T cell receptor beta chains given below trace back to one sample, sequenced in a study of T cell responses to AZD1222 COVID-19 vaccine (dated by TCRdb to the early 2020s). The library was obtained by the immunoSEQ multiplex PCR assay. As stored in TCRdb, this immuneACCESS dataset retains in-frame rearrangements with V and J assigned. A fraction of the clones does not appear; measured against another copy, unresolved V genes explain less than half of the discrepancy, and the remainder lacks a known reason. In all, the sample holds just under 100,000 clones, and approximately 91% of those were seen once. The ten most abundant clones make up roughly 2.8% of the sample. The sample's time point label, decoded: baseline before first vaccination. Sequenced material: peripheral blood, taken on day 0 of AZD1222 vaccination. These receptors came from an adult in good health.

In DNA, the CDR3 is TGTGCCAGCAGTGCCGCCGGGGAAAAACTGTTTTTT. It is translated as CASSAAGEKLFF. The chain recombines TRBV9 with TRBJ1-4, with no clear D. The CDR3 is 12 amino acids. From germline, CDR1 is SGDLS and CDR2 YYNGEE. Trimming pared 5 bases from V and 8 bases from J, leaving 10 bases between.

The chain couples TRBV12-3 or TRBV12-4 to TRBJ2-7; 7 bases map to TRBD2. This CDR3 comprises 13 residues. Losses at the gene ends were 4 bases for V and 5 bases for J; bases not matched to a gene: 5. Here the CDR3 reads CASSSQGGDEQYF. In DNA, the CDR3 is TGTGCCAGCAGTTCTCAGGGAGGGGACGAGCAGTACTTC.

The V and J genes are TRBV18 and TRBJ1-4; 7 nucleotides match TRBD1. With 4 bases clipped from V and 5 bases from J, the junction kept 7 bases outside the gene matches. The length of the CDR3 is 15 residues. Germline V gene sequence: CDR1 KGHSH, CDR2 LQKENI. CDR3 in amino acids: CASSRTGQLNEKLFF. The DNA for the CDR3 is TGTGCCAGCTCACGTACGGGACAGCTAAATGAAAAACTGTTTTTT.

The gene calls are TRBV19 and TRBJ2-7, with 11 nucleotides matching TRBD1. The CDR3 runs to 15 residues. With 3 bases clipped from V and 4 bases from J, the junction kept 5 bases outside the gene matches. Germline V gene sequence: CDR1 LNHDA, CDR2 SQIVND (reference sequence). CDR3 sequence: CASSMGQGVGYEQYF. The CDR3 DNA sequence: TGTGCCAGTAGTATGGGACAGGGGGTTGGGTACGAGCAGTACTTC. The complete variable domain, with remaining parts taken from reference TRBV19 and TRBJ2-7, reads DGGITQSPKYLFRKEGQNVTLSCEQNLNHDAMYWYRQDPGQGLRLIYYSQIVNDFQKGDIAEGYSVSREKKESFPLTVTSAQKNPTAFYLCASSMGQGVGYEQYFGPGTRLTVT.

The gene calls are TRBV19 and TRBJ1-1, with D perhaps matching TRBD1 (5 bases). CDR3 length equals 13 residues. V was cut by 7 bases and J by 1 base, with 10 bases left in between. The V gene's germline CDR1 is LNHDA and CDR2 SQIVND (reference sequence). CDR3 protein: CASTKGKNTEAFF. The CDR3 coding sequence is TGTGCCAGTACCAAGGGGAAGAACACTGAAGCTTTCTTT.

The chain combines TRBV6-2 or TRBV6-3 with TRBJ1-2; D call uncertain. V lost 5 bases and J lost 8, with 15 bases in between. Germline V gives CDR1 MNHEY, CDR2 SVGEGT. The CDR3 runs to 13 residues. CDR3 DNA: TGTGCCAGCAGTGACCTCCGGGGAGGAGGCTACACCTTC. Translation: CASSDLRGGGYTF.

The chain has TRBV5-1 and TRBJ2-3; maybe TRBD1 (6 bases). V lost 4 bases and J lost 2, with 11 bases in between. The CDR3 is made up of 14 amino acids. The germline V gene has CDR1 SGHRS and CDR2 YFSETQ. CDR3 nucleotide sequence: TGCGCCAGCAGCCCGCGGACAGACACAGATACGCAGTATTTT. It codes for CASSPRTDTDTQYF.

The V and J genes are TRBV7-2 and TRBJ1-2; no definite D call. Trimming left V 5 bases short and J 2 bases short, with 12 bases between. The length of the CDR3 is 14 residues. Germline loops: CDR1 SGHTA, CDR2 FQGNSA. CDR3 sequence: CASSGMTGNYGYTF. As DNA, the CDR3 is TGTGCCAGCAGCGGCATGACGGGAAACTATGGCTACACCTTC. The variable domain in full, completed from reference TRBV7-2 and TRBJ1-2, reads GAGVSQSPSNKVTEKGKDVELRCDPISGHTALYWYRQSLGQGLEFLIYFQGNSAPDKSGLPSDRFSAERTGGSVSTLTIQRTQQEDSAVYLCASSGMTGNYGYTFGSGTRLTVV.

About this clone itself: This specimen includes other DNA sequences encoding the same CDR3. The chain links TRBV7-2 to TRBJ2-3; D possibly corresponds to TRBD1 (6 bases). The CDR3 has 14 amino acids. Germline CDR1 is SGHTA and CDR2 is FQGNSA. Trimming left V 6 bases short and J 0 bases short, with 10 bases between. The CDR3 is CASSPGQSTDTQYF. The CDR3 region has the DNA TGTGCCAGCAGTCCGGGACAAAGCACAGATACGCAGTATTTT.

The V gene is TRBV6-2 or TRBV6-3, the J gene TRBJ2-2; D is unresolved. This CDR3 contains 14 residues. Germline CDR1 reads MNHEY; CDR2 reads SVGEGT. Trimming took off 5 bases at V and 6 bases at J, with 13 bases between the two ends. In DNA, the CDR3 is TGTGCCAGCAGTCTAAGGCCCCTGGCCGGGGAGCTGTTTTTT. It yields the protein CASSLRPLAGELFF.

The J gene is TRBJ2-1, the V gene TRBV19; perhaps TRBD2 as D (7 bases). The CDR3 loop spans 15 amino acids. V gave up 0 bases and J gave up 8 bases, with 14 bases separating them. Per the germline V gene, CDR1 is LNHDA and CDR2 is SQIVND (reference sequence). The CDR3 bases are TGTGCCAGTAGTATAGATTGGGGGGGCCAAGATGAGCAGTTCTTC. Translated, it gives CASSIDWGGQDEQFF.

The chain carries TRBV10-3 and TRBJ2-7; D not resolved. V was clipped by 2 bases and J by 2 bases, with 7 bases between them. The germline CDR1 and CDR2 sequences are ENHRY and SYGVKD. This CDR3 has 13 amino acids. The CDR3 region has the DNA TGTGCCATCAGTGAGGCGGAGCCCTACGAGCAGTACTTC. Translating it yields CAISEAEPYEQYF.

The J gene is TRBJ1-2, the V gene TRBV7-9; D gene uncertain. This CDR3 is built from 14 residues. Trimming removed 5 bases at V and 6 bases at J, with 16 bases between. The germline V gene has CDR1 SEHNR and CDR2 FQNEAQ (reference sequence). CDR3 coding DNA: TGTGCCAGCAGCCTCCTAAGCTCACCCGATGGCTACACCTTC. Protein product: CASSLLSSPDGYTF.

This chain connects TRBV19 to TRBJ1-3, with unresolved D. Germline V gene sequence: CDR1 LNHDA, CDR2 SQIVND (reference sequence). Trimming took off 7 bases at V and 4 bases at J, with 11 bases between the two ends. There are 13 residues in the CDR3. The CDR3 here is CASTGYSGNTIYF. Here the CDR3 DNA reads TGTGCCAGTACAGGATACTCGGGAAACACCATATATTTT. Full variable domain (outside the CDR3, taken from reference TRBV19 and TRBJ1-3): DGGITQSPKYLFRKEGQNVTLSCEQNLNHDAMYWYRQDPGQGLRLIYYSQIVNDFQKGDIAEGYSVSREKKESFPLTVTSAQKNPTAFYLCASTGYSGNTIYFGEGSWLTVV.

The rearrangement joins TRBV19 to TRBJ2-5, with D unclear. The CDR3 length is 14 residues. Germline V CDR1 and CDR2: LNHDA, SQIVND (reference sequence). The ends were cut back, 5 bases at V and 3 bases at J, with 13 bases in the middle. DNA for the CDR3: TGTGCCAGTAGTCCTGCGTTCTGGAAAGAGACCCAGTACTTC. Amino acid sequence: CASSPAFWKETQYF.

The V and J genes are TRBV6-2 or TRBV6-3 and TRBJ2-1; 9 bases are a match to TRBD1. The CDR3 spans 15 residues. The germline V gene encodes CDR1 MNHEY and CDR2 SVGEGT. The V segment lost 0 bases and the J segment 5 bases; nucleotides outside the gene matches: 2. CDR3: CASSYSGTGNNEQFF. CDR3 nucleotides: TGTGCCAGCAGTTACTCCGGGACAGGGAACAATGAGCAGTTCTTC.

CDR3 protein: CATSDSRQGDTEAFF. The CDR3 nucleotides read TGTGCCACCAGTGATTCTCGGCAGGGCGACACTGAAGCTTTCTTT. This chain connects TRBV24-1 to TRBJ1-1; D may be TRBD1 (5 bases). CDR3 size: 15 residues. Trimming removed 2 bases from V and 3 bases from J, with 12 bases in between. Germline V gives CDR1 KGHDR, CDR2 SFDVKD.

V gene TRBV29-1 combines with J gene TRBJ1-1, with D maybe TRBD1 (6 bases). The CDR3 covers 12 residues. CDR1 is SQVTM, CDR2 ANQGSEA, per germline. The CDR3 loop reads CSPGQMNTEAFF. CDR3 bases: TGCAGTCCGGGACAAATGAACACTGAAGCTTTCTTT.

The chain has TRBV30 and TRBJ1-3, with D perhaps TRBD1 (5 bases). CDR3 length equals 15 residues. Between the trimmed V and J ends, which lost 0 bases and 0 bases, there was a span of 9 bases. Per germline, CDR1 GTSNPN and CDR2 SVGIG (reference sequence). CDR3 sequence: CAWSVDSVSGNTIYF. The CDR3 bases are TGTGCCTGGAGTGTAGACAGCGTCTCTGGAAACACCATATATTTT.

The rearrangement uses TRBV14 and TRBJ2-7; 7 bases map to TRBD1. Germline V gives CDR1 SGHDN, CDR2 FVKESK. The CDR3 extends over 19 amino acids. The ends lost 2 bases at V and 4 bases at J; junction bases unmatched: 20. This CDR3 is CASSQPTTSKTGSRYEQYF. In nucleotides, the CDR3 is TGTGCCAGCAGCCAACCGACCACCTCAAAGACAGGGAGTAGGTACGAGCAGTACTTC.

This chain connects TRBV3-1 (or the pseudogene TRBV3-2) to TRBJ2-2; 8 positions agree with TRBD1. Germline lookup yields CDR1 LGHDT and CDR2 YNNKEL (reference sequence). This CDR3 comprises 15 residues. The trim removed 2 bases at V and 5 bases at J, leaving 4 bases unmatched. The CDR3 region has the DNA TGTGCCAGCAGCCAAAGCAGGGGGCGAACCGGGGAGCTGTTTTTT. It is translated as CASSQSRGRTGELFF.

This clone was recorded a few times. The chain has TRBV5-1 and TRBJ2-7; a weak D match, TRBD2 (6 bases). V was clipped by 0 bases and J by 2 bases, with 9 bases between them. The CDR3 sequence is 14 residues long. CDR1 is SGHRS, CDR2 YFSETQ, per germline. This CDR3 reads CASSLGGEPYEQYF. The CDR3 region has the DNA TGCGCCAGCAGCTTGGGGGGGGAACCCTACGAGCAGTACTTC.

The chain recombines TRBV4-1 with TRBJ1-1; D call uncertain. CDR1 is MGHRA and CDR2 is YSYEKL in the germline V gene. The ends were cut back, 2 bases at V and 0 bases at J, with 13 bases in the middle. The CDR3 runs 16 residues. CDR3 coding DNA: TGCGCCAGCAGCCAAACCCAGACATCCATGAACACTGAAGCTTTCTTT. This codes for CASSQTQTSMNTEAFF.

The chain joins TRBV7-9 to TRBJ1-2, with D tentatively TRBD1 (5 bases). The CDR3 runs 15 residues. V lost 6 bases and J lost 4, with 18 bases in between. Germline CDR1 is SEHNR and CDR2 is FQNEAQ (reference sequence). DNA for the CDR3: TGTGCCAGCAGTGGGACTGCGGAGCGGGTCTATGGCTACACCTTC. It encodes CASSGTAERVYGYTF.

The gene calls are TRBV29-1 and TRBJ2-7; 9 bases are shared with TRBD1. CDR3 size: 12 residues. In germline, CDR1 is SQVTM, CDR2 ANQGSEA. Germline trimming cut 7 bases from V and 5 bases from J; bases unmatched to any gene: 6. DNA of the CDR3: TGCAGCGGTGGACAGGGGTTCAACGAGCAGTACTTC. Amino acid sequence: CSGGQGFNEQYF.

J is TRBJ1-2 and V is TRBV9, with TRBD1 as a possible D gene (6 bases). Trimming took 3 bases from V and 9 from J, leaving 21 bases between them. The V gene's germline CDR1 is SGDLS and CDR2 YYNGEE. The CDR3 consists of 15 residues. The CDR3 nucleotides are TGTGCCAGCAGCGGGGGGCACACAGGGATCGGGCGCTACACCTTC. Translation: CASSGGHTGIGRYTF.

V and J are TRBV19 and TRBJ2-3, with 8 bases identical to TRBD1. CDR1 and CDR2 (germline): LNHDA, SQIVND (reference sequence). The CDR3 has 15 amino acids. The V segment lost 5 bases and the J segment 8 bases; nucleotides outside the gene matches: 12. CDR3 amino acids: CASSSDRASRGTQYF. The CDR3 nucleotides are TGTGCCAGTAGTTCGGACAGGGCGTCGAGAGGTACGCAGTATTTT. The full variable domain, rest sourced from reference TRBV19 and TRBJ2-3, is DGGITQSPKYLFRKEGQNVTLSCEQNLNHDAMYWYRQDPGQGLRLIYYSQIVNDFQKGDIAEGYSVSREKKESFPLTVTSAQKNPTAFYLCASSSDRASRGTQYFGPGTRLTVL.

A single count supports this clone. The rearrangement links TRBV30 to TRBJ1-3; D may be TRBD1 (5 bases). Germline V gene data show CDR1 as GTSNPN and CDR2 as SVGIG (reference sequence). The V end lost 0 bases, the J end lost 3 bases, and 6 bases lay between the germline ends. The CDR3 contains 13 residues. The CDR3 protein is CAWSVGGGNTIYF. The CDR3 DNA reads TGTGCCTGGAGTGTCGGGGGTGGAAACACCATATATTTT. The full variable domain, with the rest looked up from reference TRBV30 and TRBJ1-3, is SQTIHQWPATLVQPVGSPLSLECTVEGTSNPNLYWYRQAAGRGLQLLFYSVGIGQISSEVPQNLSASRPQDRQFILSSKKLLLSDSGFYLCAWSVGGGNTIYFGEGSWLTVV.

The V gene is TRBV18, the J gene TRBJ1-1, with TRBD1 identical over 7 bases. V lost 3 bases to trimming and J lost 10 bases; unmatched junction nucleotides: 14. This CDR3 region has 15 residues. Per the germline V gene, CDR1 is KGHSH and CDR2 is LQKENI. CDR3 bases: TGTGCCAGCTCACCCTACACAGGGGACCGGGGGGTAGCTTTCTTT. This encodes CASSPYTGDRGVAFF.

This chain joins TRBV6-1 and TRBJ2-5; no reliable D call. The ends were cut back, 1 base at V and 6 bases at J, with 12 bases in the middle. The CDR3 runs 14 residues. Germline V CDR1 and CDR2: MNHNS, SASEGT. CDR3: CASSEDRMRQTQYF. In DNA, the CDR3 is TGTGCCAGCAGTGAAGATCGGATGAGGCAGACCCAGTACTTC.

This clone was seen only once. J is TRBJ1-6 and V is TRBV7-8, with D maybe TRBD1 (6 bases). V lost 5 bases, J lost 11 bases, and 25 bases lay in between. CDR3 size: 17 residues. Germline V CDR1 and CDR2: SGHVS, FQNEAQ. CDR3 protein: CASSRSPRQEAMTPLHF. The CDR3 DNA sequence: TGTGCCAGCAGCCGGAGCCCGAGACAGGAAGCTATGACACCCCTCCACTTT. Looking up the rest from reference TRBV7-8 and TRBJ1-6 gives the full variable domain: GAGVSQSPRYKVAKRGQDVALRCDPISGHVSLFWYQQALGQGPEFLTYFQNEAQLDKSGLPSDRFFAERPEGSVSTLKIQRTQQEDSAVYLCASSRSPRQEAMTPLHFGNGTRLTVT.